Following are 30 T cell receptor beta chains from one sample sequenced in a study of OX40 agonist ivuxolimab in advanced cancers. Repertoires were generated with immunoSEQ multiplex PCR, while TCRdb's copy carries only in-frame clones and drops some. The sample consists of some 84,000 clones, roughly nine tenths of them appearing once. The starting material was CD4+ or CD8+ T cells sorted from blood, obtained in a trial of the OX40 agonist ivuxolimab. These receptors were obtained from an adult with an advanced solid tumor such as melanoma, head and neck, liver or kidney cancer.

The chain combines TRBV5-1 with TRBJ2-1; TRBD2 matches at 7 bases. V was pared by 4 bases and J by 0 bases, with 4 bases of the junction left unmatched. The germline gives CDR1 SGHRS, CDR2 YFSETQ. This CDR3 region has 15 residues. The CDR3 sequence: CASSRSGTSYNEQFF. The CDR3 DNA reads TGCGCCAGCAGCCGCAGCGGGACCTCCTACAATGAGCAGTTCTTC. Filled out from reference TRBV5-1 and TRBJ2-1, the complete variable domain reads KAGVTQTPRYLIKTRGQQVTLSCSPISGHRSVSWYQQTPGQGLQFLFEYFSETQRNKGNFPGRFSGRQFSNSRSEMNVSTLELGDSALYLCASSRSGTSYNEQFFGPGTRLTVL.

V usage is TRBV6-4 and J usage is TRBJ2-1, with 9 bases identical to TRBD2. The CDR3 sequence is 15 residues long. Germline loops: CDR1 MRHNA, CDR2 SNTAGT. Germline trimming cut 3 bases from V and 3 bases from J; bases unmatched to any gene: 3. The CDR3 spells CASSETSGIYNEQFF. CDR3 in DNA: TGTGCCAGCAGTGAGACTAGCGGAATCTACAATGAGCAGTTCTTC.

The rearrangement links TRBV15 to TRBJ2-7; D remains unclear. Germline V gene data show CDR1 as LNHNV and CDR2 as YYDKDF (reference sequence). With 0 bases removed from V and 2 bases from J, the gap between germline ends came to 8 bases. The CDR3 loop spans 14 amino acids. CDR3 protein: CATSREDGPYEQYF. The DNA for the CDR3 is TGTGCCACCAGCAGAGAGGACGGTCCCTACGAGCAGTACTTC.

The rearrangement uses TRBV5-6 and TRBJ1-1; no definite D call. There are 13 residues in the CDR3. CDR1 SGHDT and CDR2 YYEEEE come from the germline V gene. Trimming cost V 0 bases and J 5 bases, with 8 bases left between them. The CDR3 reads CASSLGISTEAFF. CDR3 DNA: TGTGCCAGCAGCTTGGGGATTTCGACTGAAGCTTTCTTT.

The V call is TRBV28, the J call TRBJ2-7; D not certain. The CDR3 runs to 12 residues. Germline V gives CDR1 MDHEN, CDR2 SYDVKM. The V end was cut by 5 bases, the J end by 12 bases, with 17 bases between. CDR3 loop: CASSKLRKTPYF. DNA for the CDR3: TGTGCCAGCAGTAAGTTACGAAAAACCCCGTACTTC.

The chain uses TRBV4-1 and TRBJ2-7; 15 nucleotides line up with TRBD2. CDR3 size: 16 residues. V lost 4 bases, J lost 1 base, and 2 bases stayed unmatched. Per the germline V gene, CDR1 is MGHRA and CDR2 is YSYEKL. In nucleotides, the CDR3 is TGCGCCAGCAGCCGAGGACTAGCGGGGGGGTCCTACGAGCAGTACGTC. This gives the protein CASSRGLAGGSYEQYV.

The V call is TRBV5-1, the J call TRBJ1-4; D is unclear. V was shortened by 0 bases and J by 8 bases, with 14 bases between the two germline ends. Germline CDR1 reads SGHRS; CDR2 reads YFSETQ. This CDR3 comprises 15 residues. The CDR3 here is CASSLALLSGEKLFF. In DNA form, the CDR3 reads TGCGCCAGCAGCTTGGCCCTCTTAAGCGGGGAAAAACTGTTTTTT. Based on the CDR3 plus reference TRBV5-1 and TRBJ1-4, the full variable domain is KAGVTQTPRYLIKTRGQQVTLSCSPISGHRSVSWYQQTPGQGLQFLFEYFSETQRNKGNFPGRFSGRQFSNSRSEMNVSTLELGDSALYLCASSLALLSGEKLFFGSGTQLSVL.

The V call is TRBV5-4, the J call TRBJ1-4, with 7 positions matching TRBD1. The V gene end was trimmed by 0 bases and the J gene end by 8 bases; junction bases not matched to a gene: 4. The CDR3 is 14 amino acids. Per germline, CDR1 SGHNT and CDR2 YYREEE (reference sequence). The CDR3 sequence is CASSLEGAPEKLFF. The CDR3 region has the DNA TGTGCCAGCAGCTTGGAGGGGGCTCCAGAAAAACTGTTTTTT. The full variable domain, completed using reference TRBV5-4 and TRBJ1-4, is ETGVTQSPTHLIKTRGQQVTLRCSSQSGHNTVSWYQQALGQGPQFIFQYYREEENGRGNFPPRFSGLQFPNYSSELNVNALELDDSALYLCASSLEGAPEKLFFGSGTQLSVL.

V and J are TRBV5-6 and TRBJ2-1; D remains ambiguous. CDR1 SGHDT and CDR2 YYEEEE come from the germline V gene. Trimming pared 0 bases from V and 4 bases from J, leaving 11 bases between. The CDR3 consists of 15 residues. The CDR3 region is CASSLVAYLYNEQFF. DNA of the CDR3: TGTGCCAGCAGCTTGGTGGCCTATCTATACAATGAGCAGTTCTTC. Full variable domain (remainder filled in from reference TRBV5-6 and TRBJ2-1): DAGVTQSPTHLIKTRGQQVTLRCSPKSGHDTVSWYQQALGQGPQFIFQYYEEEERQRGNFPDRFSGHQFPNYSSELNVNALLLGDSALYLCASSLVAYLYNEQFFGPGTRLTVL.

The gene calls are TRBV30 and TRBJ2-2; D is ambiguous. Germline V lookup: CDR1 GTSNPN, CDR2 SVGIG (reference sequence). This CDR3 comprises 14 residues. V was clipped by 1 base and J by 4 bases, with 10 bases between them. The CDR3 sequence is CAWSDPQITGELFF. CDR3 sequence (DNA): TGTGCCTGGAGTGACCCTCAAATCACCGGGGAGCTGTTTTTT.

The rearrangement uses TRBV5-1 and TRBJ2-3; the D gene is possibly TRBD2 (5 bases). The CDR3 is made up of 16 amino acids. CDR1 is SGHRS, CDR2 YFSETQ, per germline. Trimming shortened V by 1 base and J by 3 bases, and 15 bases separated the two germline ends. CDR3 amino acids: CASSLLPEVGTDTQYF. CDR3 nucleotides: TGCGCCAGCAGCTTGCTCCCGGAGGTCGGAACAGATACGCAGTATTTT.

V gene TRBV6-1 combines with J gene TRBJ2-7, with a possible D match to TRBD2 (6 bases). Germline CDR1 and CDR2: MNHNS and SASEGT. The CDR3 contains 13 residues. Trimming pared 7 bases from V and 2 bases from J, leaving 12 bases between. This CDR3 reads CASIYGRTYEQYF. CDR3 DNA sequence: TGTGCCAGCATCTATGGGAGGACCTACGAGCAGTACTTC.

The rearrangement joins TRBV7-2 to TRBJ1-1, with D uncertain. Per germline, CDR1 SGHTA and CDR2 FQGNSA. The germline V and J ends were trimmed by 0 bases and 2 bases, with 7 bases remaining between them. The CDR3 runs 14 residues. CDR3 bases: TGTGCCAGCAGCTTAGCGTCAATAAACACTGAAGCTTTCTTT. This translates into CASSLASINTEAFF.

Here the CDR3 DNA reads TGTGCCAGCTCACCGGCGCAGGGGGCATTCTACGAGCAGTACTTC. Amino acid sequence: CASSPAQGAFYEQYF. The rearrangement links TRBV18 to TRBJ2-7; 8 positions agree with TRBD1. CDR3 length equals 15 residues. Germline V gene lookup returns CDR1 KGHSH and CDR2 LQKENI. The V segment lost 3 bases and the J segment 3 bases; nucleotides outside the gene matches: 7.

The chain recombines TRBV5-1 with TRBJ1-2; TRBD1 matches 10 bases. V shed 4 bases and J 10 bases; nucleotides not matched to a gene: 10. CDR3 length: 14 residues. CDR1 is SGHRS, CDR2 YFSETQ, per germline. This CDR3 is CASSHGTGDSAYTF. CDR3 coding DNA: TGCGCCAGCAGCCACGGGACAGGGGACAGTGCCTACACCTTC.

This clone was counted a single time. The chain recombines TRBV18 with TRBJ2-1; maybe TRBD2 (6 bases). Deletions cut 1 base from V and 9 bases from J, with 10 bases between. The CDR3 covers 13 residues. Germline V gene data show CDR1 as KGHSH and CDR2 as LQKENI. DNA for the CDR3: TGTGCCAGCTCACCACTCGGGGGAGGTGAGCAGTTCTTC. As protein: CASSPLGGGEQFF.

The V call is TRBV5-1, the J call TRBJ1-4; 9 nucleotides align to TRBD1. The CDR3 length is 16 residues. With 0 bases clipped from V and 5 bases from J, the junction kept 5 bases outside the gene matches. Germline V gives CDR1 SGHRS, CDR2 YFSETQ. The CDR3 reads CASSLGTGTGNEKLFF. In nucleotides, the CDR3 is TGCGCCAGCAGCTTGGGCACCGGGACAGGGAATGAAAAACTGTTTTTT.

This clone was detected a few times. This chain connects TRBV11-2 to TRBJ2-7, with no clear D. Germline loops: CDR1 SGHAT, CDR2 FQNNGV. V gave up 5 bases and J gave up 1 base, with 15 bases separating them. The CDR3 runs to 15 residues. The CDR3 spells CASSPRRTISYEQYF. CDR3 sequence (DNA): TGTGCCAGCAGCCCCAGGAGAACTATTTCCTACGAGCAGTACTTC.

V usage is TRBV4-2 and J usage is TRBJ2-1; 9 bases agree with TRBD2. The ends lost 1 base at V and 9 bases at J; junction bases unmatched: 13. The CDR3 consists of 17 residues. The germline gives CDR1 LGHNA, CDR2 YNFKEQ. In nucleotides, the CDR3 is TGTGCCAGCAGCCAAGTTGGCGGGGGGGCTGTACCCCTTGAGCAGTTCTTC. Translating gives CASSQVGGGAVPLEQFF.

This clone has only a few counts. CDR3 bases: TGTGCCAGCAGTCGAGGACAGGGGCCGTTGGCGAGGCTCTACGAGCAGTACGTC. This sequence encodes CASSRGQGPLARLYEQYV. The rearrangement joins TRBV28 to TRBJ2-7; 9 nucleotides agree with TRBD1. Germline V lookup: CDR1 MDHEN, CDR2 SYDVKM. The CDR3 has 18 amino acids. V lost 5 bases, J lost 3 bases, and 17 bases stayed unmatched.

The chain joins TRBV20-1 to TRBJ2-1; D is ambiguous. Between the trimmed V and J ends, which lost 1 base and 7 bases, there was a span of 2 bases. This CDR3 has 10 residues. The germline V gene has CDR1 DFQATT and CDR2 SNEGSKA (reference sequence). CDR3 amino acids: CSARANEQFF. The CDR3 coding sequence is TGCAGTGCTAGAGCTAATGAGCAGTTCTTC.

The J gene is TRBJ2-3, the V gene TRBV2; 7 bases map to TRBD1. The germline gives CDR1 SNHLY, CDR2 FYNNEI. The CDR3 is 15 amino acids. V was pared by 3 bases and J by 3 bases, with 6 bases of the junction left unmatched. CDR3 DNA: TGTGCCAGCAGTGAGCGACAGGGATCGACAGATACGCAGTATTTT. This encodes CASSERQGSTDTQYF.

This chain's CDR3 is CASSLDIGPNYGYTF. The CDR3 coding sequence is TGTGCCAGCAGCTTAGATATAGGCCCCAACTATGGCTACACCTTC. The V gene is TRBV7-2, the J gene TRBJ1-2, with D unclear. Germline values: CDR1 SGHTA, CDR2 FQGNSA. The CDR3 is 15 amino acids. V was shortened by 1 base and J by 2 bases, with 11 bases between the two germline ends.

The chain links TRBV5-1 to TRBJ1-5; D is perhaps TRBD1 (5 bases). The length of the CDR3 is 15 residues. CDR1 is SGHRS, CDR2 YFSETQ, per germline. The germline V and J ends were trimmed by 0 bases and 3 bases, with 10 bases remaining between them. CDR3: CASSLVWGPNQPQHF. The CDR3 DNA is TGCGCCAGCAGCTTGGTCTGGGGCCCCAATCAGCCCCAGCATTTT. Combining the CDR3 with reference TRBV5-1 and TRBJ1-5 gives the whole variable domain KAGVTQTPRYLIKTRGQQVTLSCSPISGHRSVSWYQQTPGQGLQFLFEYFSETQRNKGNFPGRFSGRQFSNSRSEMNVSTLELGDSALYLCASSLVWGPNQPQHFGDGTRLSIL.

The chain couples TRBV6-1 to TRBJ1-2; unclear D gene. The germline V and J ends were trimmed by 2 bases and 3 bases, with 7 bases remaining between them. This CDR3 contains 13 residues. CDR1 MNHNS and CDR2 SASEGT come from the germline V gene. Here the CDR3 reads CASSEKAYYGYTF. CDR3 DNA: TGTGCCAGCAGTGAAAAGGCCTACTATGGCTACACCTTC.

The CDR3 sequence is CASSDGTGGYYGYTF. DNA of the CDR3: TGTGCCAGCAGTGATGGAACAGGGGGCTACTATGGCTACACCTTC. The rearrangement joins TRBV6-1 to TRBJ1-2; the match to TRBD1 covers 9 bases. This CDR3 region has 15 residues. CDR1 is MNHNS, CDR2 SASEGT, per germline. The V gene end was trimmed by 3 bases and the J gene end by 3 bases; junction bases not matched to a gene: 5.

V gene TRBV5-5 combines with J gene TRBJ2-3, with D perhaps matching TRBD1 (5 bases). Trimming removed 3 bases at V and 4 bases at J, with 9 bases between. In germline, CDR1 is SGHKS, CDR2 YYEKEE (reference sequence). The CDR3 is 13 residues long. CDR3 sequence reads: CASSWQGADTQYF. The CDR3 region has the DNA TGTGCCAGCAGCTGGCAGGGTGCAGATACGCAGTATTTT. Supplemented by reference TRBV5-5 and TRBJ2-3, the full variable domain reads DAGVTQSPTHLIKTRGQQVTLRCSPISGHKSVSWYQQVLGQGPQFIFQYYEKEERGRGNFPDRFSARQFPNYSSELNVNALLLGDSALYLCASSWQGADTQYFGPGTRLTVL.

The CDR3 DNA reads as TGTGCCAGCAGCTTGGTGGGGAGCACAGATACGCAGTATTTT. Its protein product is CASSLVGSTDTQYF. V gene TRBV5-4 combines with J gene TRBJ2-3; D not resolved. Trimming cost V 0 bases and J 0 bases, with 5 bases left between them. The CDR3 is made up of 14 amino acids. The germline CDR1 and CDR2 sequences are SGHNT and YYREEE (reference sequence).

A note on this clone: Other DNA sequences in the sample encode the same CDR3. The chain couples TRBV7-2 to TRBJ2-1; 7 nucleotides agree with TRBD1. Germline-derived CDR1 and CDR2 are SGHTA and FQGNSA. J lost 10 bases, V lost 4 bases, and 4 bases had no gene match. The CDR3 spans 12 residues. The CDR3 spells CASSSGGWEQFF. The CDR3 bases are TGTGCCAGCAGCTCAGGGGGATGGGAGCAGTTCTTC.

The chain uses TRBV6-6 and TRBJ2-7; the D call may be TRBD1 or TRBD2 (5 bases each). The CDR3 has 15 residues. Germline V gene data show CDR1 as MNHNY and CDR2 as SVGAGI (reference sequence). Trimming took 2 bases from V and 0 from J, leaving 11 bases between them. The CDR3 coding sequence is TGTGCCAGCAGTTACGGGGGTACTACCTCCTACGAGCAGTACGTC. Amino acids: CASSYGGTTSYEQYV.